This T cell receptor beta chain was profiled in a study of T cells expressing NK-cell markers. Across the whole study: Beta-chain profiling covered CD3+CD56+NKG2C+, CD3+CD56+NKG2C- and CD3+CD56-NKG2C+ sorted subsets. Study results and caveats: Evidence did not settle whether expanded NKG2C+ T cell clones targeted HCMV. A few donors showed these clonotypes also leading the CD3+CD56-NKG2C+ fraction.

After re-calling the 5' RACE reads, TCRdb lists one entry per CDR3 protein, DNA absent. Here the sample table reports 120,000 to 150,000 distinct CDR3 sequences. The CDR3 totals 16 residues. The germline V gene encodes CDR1 MNHEY and CDR2 SVGEGT. About this clonotype: Its antigen remains unknown.

Sequenced sample: blood T cells: a sorted CD56 or NKG2C T cell subset, CD4+ or CD8+ T cells, or bulk PBMC T cells (not recorded which). The clonotype originates from a young man in good health. The chain links TRBV6-2 or TRBV6-3 to TRBJ2-2; TCRdb lists TRBD2, though no DNA is available to test this call. This chain's CDR3 is CASSPGLAGVTGELFF.